This T cell receptor (beta chain) was retrieved from a study of cytomegalovirus exposure and HLA in healthy donors. After removal of 6 bases from V and 3 bases from J, the junction contained 7 bases not matched to a gene. CDR1 SNHLY and CDR2 FYNNEI come from the germline V gene. CDR3 length equals 15 residues. PCR used 60 Vbeta primers and 13 Jbeta primers. Repertoires were generated with immunoSEQ multiplex PCR, while TCRdb's copy carries only in-frame clones and drops some. The sample lists approximately 100,000 clones, about 70% seen once, with about 2.6% in the top ten. The rearrangement uses TRBV2 and TRBJ1-4, with TRBD1 matching 7 bases. This TCR was sampled from a man between 45 and 60 years old in good health and CMV-seropositive. Source material: PBMCs. The CDR3 region has the DNA TGTGCCAGCAGACACAGGGGTCCGGCTAATGAAAAACTGTTTTTT. Protein sequence: CASRHRGPANEKLFF.